This TCR beta chain is from a study of T cells in Graves' hyperthyroidism and ophthalmopathy. Study-level findings and limits: Blood also held most thyroid clonotypes expanded beyond 0.001.

On this clonotype: Its antigen is as yet unknown.

RNA transcripts were the template for amplifying TCR beta CDR3 regions. Carried out on the TCR CDR3, a first-round RT-PCR used the HTBI primer set. TCRdb called the multiplex PCR reads again in MiXCR, with one record for every CDR3 protein. The table lists around 190,000 distinct CDR3 sequences, approximately 16% of them singletons. The germline CDR1 and CDR2 sequences are MNHNS and SASEGT. CDR3 length: 16 amino acids. Trimming took 4 bases from V and 2 from J; bases not matched to a gene: 3. The sequence was obtained from a woman aged 50 to 65 with Graves' hyperthyroidism. V usage is TRBV6-1 and J usage is TRBJ2-1; 12 bases are shared with TRBD2. Sequenced sample: blood. The CDR3 sequence: CASSATSGRTYNEQFF. The CDR3 DNA is TGTGCCAGCAGTGCAACTAGCGGGAGGACCTACAATGAGCAGTTCTTC.